This TCR beta chain was profiled in a study of vaccination and CD4 T cells after COVID-19. In germline, CDR1 is SGHTA, CDR2 FQGNSA. There are 15 residues in the CDR3. Trimming removed 6 bases from V and 5 bases from J, with 19 bases in between. The sample's treatment: roughly 11-day PBMC culture with coronavirus spike peptide pools or control peptides (ViraFEST assay). ViraFEST stimulated the growth of antigen-specific T cells using peptide pools and subsequently profiled their TCRs by sequencing. An Oncomine TCR Beta short-read assay was used to sequence the DNA from cultured CD4+ T cells. MiXCR, run by TCRdb on the PCR reads, gives a single entry per CDR3 protein. The repertoire holds 22,000 or so distinct CDR3 sequences, with around 42% as singletons. A word on this clonotype: Its cognate antigen is unknown.

This chain joins TRBV7-2 and TRBJ2-5, with D perhaps assigned TRBD1 or TRBD2 (5 bases each). The receptor comes from a human donor who had recovered from COVID-19. The source material was CD4+ T cells from blood, cultured in vitro. In DNA, the CDR3 is TGTGCCAGCAGTCCGGGGACGGCTGCCAGGGAGACCCAGTACTTC. Amino acid sequence: CASSPGTAARETQYF.